This T cell receptor (beta chain) stems from a study of cytomegalovirus exposure and HLA in healthy donors (dated by TCRdb to about 2017). Regarding the study in general: A later analysis indicated that the 90 to 150 validation repertoires were generated on the platform also employed for the approximately 700 repertoires of the first cohort. The study combined high-throughput TCR immunosequencing, statistical association of individual TCRs with disease status, and machine learning to predict cytomegalovirus infection status. The study aimed to test whether signatures of past pathogen exposure could be identified by cataloging public T cell receptors. In addition to the first cohort of hundreds of subjects, a separate validation cohort of over 90 different subjects was used. Study-level results and caveats: A total of 150 or so TCR beta chains were listed by the study as associated with cytomegalovirus. Across donors, most TCR sequences were observed very rarely, whereas some public TCRs were present in many individuals. Three of the identified cytomegalovirus-associated TCR beta chains were confirmed in vitro to be specific for cytomegalovirus antigens. A later analysis lacked HLA typing for the validation cohort, so it scored co-occurrence in that cohort across all 120 repertoires. It was suggested by the authors that the approach could potentially be generalized to other disease states and immunological phenotypes. The classifier was reported to diagnose cytomegalovirus status with high specificity and sensitivity in both the original and validation cohorts. A later analysis found that TCRs clustered in the first cohort also tended to co-occur in the roughly 120 validation repertoires, with approximately 95% of cluster scores above 0.

The donors belonged to the validation cohort of 120 subjects, which was separate from the approximately 700-subject first cohort. Libraries came from the immunoSEQ multiplex PCR assay. The paper's processing steps were these. A statistical classification framework was built to diagnose cytomegalovirus status from the catalog of TCR beta chain sequences. TCRdb took over this immuneACCESS table, retaining in-frame rearrangements with V and J assigned. Such tables are incomplete; in checked studies, under half of the missing clones stem from an unresolved V gene, and the remainder is unexplained. That table is the source of V, J and clone size, and D and trimming were worked out from the DNA. Within this sample are roughly 330,000 clones, with roughly 87% of them counted one time only. Approximately 1% of the sample goes to the ten largest clones. Details on this clone: Its binding antigen is unknown. One base away there is no much larger clone; base qualities are not given.

This clonotype was obtained from a woman under 40 in good health and CMV-seropositive. Material: PBMCs.

The bases are TGCGCCAGCAGCTTGGTTCGGTCTGGGGCCAACGTCCTGACTTTC. Its translation reads: CASSLVRSGANVLTF. The chain is made from TRBV5-1 and TRBJ2-6; there is no confident call for the D gene. The germline ends are 5 bases apart after V is trimmed by 0 bases and J by 1 base. In the germline V gene, CDR1 corresponds to SGHRS and CDR2 to YFSETQ. The CDR3 goes from the cysteine to the phenylalanine over 15 residues. CDR3 DNA only is kept here, 45 bases in frame from base 1.